This TCR beta chain was recovered during a study of shared clonotypes between healthy human individuals. Terminally differentiated effector memory CD45RA+ cells were left out of the naive CD8 fraction, which was CD45RO-negative and positively selected for CCR7. Free of recent acute infections or vaccinations, the donors were healthy HIV-negative adults. The protocol was immunoSEQ multiplex PCR, while the TCRdb copy is restricted to in-frame clones and leaves out a portion. The sample contains some 2.1 million clones, approximately 95% of which appear only once. On this clone: The antigen remains undetermined.

Study-wide results and caveats: Exclusively blood specimens were collected; tissue repertoires likely differ. Sharing across four donors was highest in naive CD4 (approximately 5%) and lowest in memory CD8 (about 0.4%). Estimated richness was generally greater in naive than memory subsets.

This CDR3 spans 16 amino acids. Unmatched junction bases numbered 13, after V lost 5 bases and J lost 6 bases. Germline CDR1 is MNHEY and CDR2 is SMNVEV (reference sequence). The material sequenced was naive CD8+ T cells sorted from blood. The gene calls are TRBV27 and TRBJ1-5; 7 bases match TRBD1. The receptor was isolated from a man aged 18 to 35 in good health. The CDR3 region is CASSALGGGAGQPQHF. In DNA, the CDR3 is TGTGCCAGCAGTGCCCTGGGAGGGGGCGCGGGTCAGCCCCAGCATTTT.